Each of the 8 T cell receptor beta chains below was sequenced from the same sample in a study of shared clonotypes between healthy human individuals. Sequenced by immunoSEQ multiplex PCR; TCRdb stores in-frame clones only, minus some. The sample lists millions of clones, about 95% occurring once. The naive CD8 subset, CD45RO-negative cells positively selected for CCR7, excluded terminally differentiated effector memory CD45RA+ cells. Sequencing was carried out using naive CD8+ T cells sorted from blood. The receptor set was obtained from a man aged 18 to 29 in good health.

The chain has TRBV27 and TRBJ2-7, with TRBD2 matching over 7 bases. The CDR3 consists of 15 residues. V gave up 6 bases and J gave up 5 bases; unmatched junction bases: 13. The germline gives CDR1 MNHEY, CDR2 SMNVEV (reference sequence). The DNA for the CDR3 is TGTGCCAGCAGACCCGACACGGGAGGTATCCACGAGCAGTACTTC. Amino acid sequence: CASRPDTGGIHEQYF.

The V and J genes are TRBV28 and TRBJ1-1; 10 nucleotides line up with TRBD1. V trimming: 5 bases; J trimming: 1 base; junction bases outside the gene matches: 4. Germline V gives CDR1 MDHEN, CDR2 SYDVKM. This CDR3 has 15 residues. The CDR3 DNA is TGTGCCAGCAGTCCGACAGGGGGCAGGAACACTGAAGCTTTCTTT. Its translation is CASSPTGGRNTEAFF.

The chain links TRBV9 to TRBJ2-7, with 10 positions matching TRBD1. CDR1 and CDR2 from the germline V gene are SGDLS and YYNGEE. With V trimmed by 3 bases and J by 4 bases, 4 bases remained unmatched. This CDR3 region has 14 residues. For the CDR3, the DNA is TGTGCCAGCAGCGCCAGGACAGGGGGGTACGAGCAGTACTTC. It is translated as CASSARTGGYEQYF.

The chain couples TRBV4-3 to TRBJ2-7; TRBD2 might be the D (5 bases). With 0 bases removed from V and 0 bases from J, the gap between germline ends came to 12 bases. The CDR3 has 16 residues. The germline V gene has CDR1 LGHNA and CDR2 YSLEER. In nucleotides, the CDR3 is TGCGCCAGCAGCCAAGATATGGGAGTCGGCTCCTACGAGCAGTACTTC. As protein: CASSQDMGVGSYEQYF.

V and J are TRBV10-2 and TRBJ2-2; possibly TRBD1 for D (6 bases). The length of the CDR3 is 14 residues. With 3 bases removed from V and 8 bases from J, the gap between germline ends came to 13 bases. Per germline, CDR1 WSHSY and CDR2 SAAADI. The CDR3 DNA is TGCGCCAGCAGTGAATCAGGGGCGGGTGGGGAGCTGTTTTTT. As protein: CASSESGAGGELFF.

The chain joins TRBV4-3 to TRBJ2-7, with 8 bases aligning to TRBD2. The ends lost 0 bases at V and 2 bases at J; junction bases unmatched: 6. The CDR3 has 16 residues. CDR1 and CDR2 from the germline V gene are LGHNA and YSLEER. This CDR3 reads CASSQDQLAVPYEQYF. The CDR3 nucleotides are TGCGCCAGCAGCCAAGATCAACTAGCGGTACCCTACGAGCAGTACTTC.

V and J are TRBV14 and TRBJ1-2; possible D gene TRBD1, 5 bases. V dropped 4 bases and J dropped 7 bases, with 19 bases sitting between them. Germline V gene lookup returns CDR1 SGHDN and CDR2 FVKESK. The CDR3 has 15 amino acids. The CDR3 sequence is CASSPMLGGVVGYTF. In nucleotides, the CDR3 is TGTGCCAGCAGCCCCATGTTGGGAGGGGTAGTTGGCTACACCTTC.

The rearrangement links TRBV11-2 to TRBJ1-6, with D perhaps matching TRBD1 (5 bases). Germline-derived CDR1 and CDR2 are SGHAT and FQNNGV. V shed 3 bases and J shed 9 bases, with 15 bases lying between them. This CDR3 region has 15 residues. This CDR3 is CASSFVGLGGSPLHF. CDR3 in DNA: TGTGCCAGCAGCTTCGTGGGACTAGGAGGTTCACCCCTCCACTTT.